Listed here is a single TCR beta chain. What it recognizes is unknown. TCRdb itself ran the reads through MiXCR, one entry per CDR3 protein. The sample shows about 920,000 distinct CDR3 sequences, approximately 31% of them seen only once. This sample stems from a study of T cell repertoires in cytomegalovirus infection. The overall study: Both CMV infection and a matching HLA type were indicated by public TCR beta signatures.

Overall study results and limits: Carriers of CMV and the relevant HLA type were discriminated by public TCR beta frequency. HLA-C-restricted CMV-specific TCR beta clonotypes prevailed in the ex vivo response.

The TCR was taken from a human donor in good health (CMV status not recorded). Some clones in this sample may be carry-over from other donors' samples. Sequences were derived from cultured CD8+ T cells from PBMCs, sampled from culture after CMV antigen stimulation.

The CDR3 is CASNWQGRDTGELFF. CDR3 bases: TGTGCCAGCAATTGGCAGGGACGGGACACCGGGGAGCTGTTTTTT. This chain links TRBV19 with TRBJ2-2, with D perhaps assigned TRBD1 or TRBD2 (5 bases each). Germline loops: CDR1 LNHDA, CDR2 SQIVND (reference sequence). The V end lost 9 bases, the J end lost 3 bases, and 17 bases lay between the germline ends. The CDR3 extends over 15 amino acids.